The 21 T cell receptor beta chains reported below all come from one sample, sequenced in a study of CD8 T cells in ankylosing spondylitis. In TCRdb, the 5' RACE reads were re-called with MiXCR into one record per CDR3 protein. The sample shows 200,000 to 250,000 distinct CDR3 sequences, around 32% of them seen only once. Material for sequencing was blood, either unsorted or a sorted T cell fraction (not recorded which). The receptors shown here come from a male donor with ankylosing spondylitis or in good health (not recorded which).

A few counts support this clonotype. The chain employs TRBV27 and TRBJ2-5; the D is unclear. The CDR3 covers 14 residues. Trimming pared 2 bases from V and 2 bases from J, leaving 9 bases between. Germline CDR1 and CDR2: MNHEY and SMNVEV (reference sequence). DNA of the CDR3: TGTGCCAGCAGTTTAACCTCCCTACAAGAGACCCAGTACTTC. Translating it yields CASSLTSLQETQYF.

The chain joins TRBV12-3 or TRBV12-4 to TRBJ2-2; tentatively, D is TRBD1 (5 bases). The CDR3 is 15 amino acids. V shed 10 bases and J shed 1 base, with 16 bases lying between them. This CDR3 reads CATPANRMNTGELFF. CDR3 nucleotides: TGTGCCACCCCCGCGAACAGGATGAACACCGGGGAGCTGTTTTTT.

The chain joins TRBV20-1 to TRBJ2-1; 11 positions match TRBD2. The CDR3 spans 16 residues. Looked up from germline, CDR1 is DFQATT and CDR2 is SNEGSKA (reference sequence). After removal of 3 bases from V and 4 bases from J, the junction contained 8 bases not matched to a gene. This CDR3 reads CSASPTSGAVYNEQFF. CDR3 bases: TGCAGTGCTAGCCCGACTAGCGGGGCGGTGTACAATGAGCAGTTCTTC.

This clonotype was observed a few times. The rearrangement uses TRBV12-3 or TRBV12-4 and TRBJ2-3; weak D call: TRBD1 (5 bases). V gave up 6 bases and J gave up 2 bases, with 18 bases separating them. This CDR3 contains 16 residues. CDR3 in amino acids: CASSRPGHTLTDTQYF. Written as DNA, the CDR3 is TGTGCCAGCAGCAGACCTGGACATACCCTCACAGATACGCAGTATTTT.

This clonotype was detected only once. The rearrangement joins TRBV4-1 to TRBJ2-4; D gene unclear. CDR1 and CDR2 from the germline V gene are MGHRA and YSYEKL. The V gene lost 4 bases and the J gene lost 3 bases, with 10 bases spanning the gap. The CDR3 has 14 amino acids. CDR3 DNA sequence: TGCGCCAGCAGCCTTTTGGGTGACAAAAACATTCAGTACTTC. Encoded protein: CASSLLGDKNIQYF.

This clonotype was observed many times. This chain links TRBV6-5 with TRBJ1-2, with D possibly being TRBD1 (5 bases). V dropped 6 bases and J dropped 4 bases, with 9 bases sitting between them. CDR1 MNHEY and CDR2 SVGAGI come from the germline V gene. The CDR3 extends over 12 amino acids. CDR3 residues: CASRAGSYGYTF. The DNA for the CDR3 is TGTGCCAGCAGGGCAGGGTCCTATGGCTACACCTTC.

The chain carries TRBV5-1 and TRBJ2-1; D not certain. The CDR3 contains 15 residues. V lost 0 bases to trimming and J lost 0 bases, with 7 bases between them. CDR1 SGHRS and CDR2 YFSETQ come from the germline V gene. The CDR3 nucleotides are TGCGCCAGCAGCTTGGGAATAAGCTCCTACAATGAGCAGTTCTTC. Its translation: CASSLGISSYNEQFF.

This clonotype occurred a few times. The chain carries TRBV5-5 and TRBJ2-3; D possibly uses TRBD1 or TRBD2 (5 bases each). Germline-derived CDR1 and CDR2 are SGHKS and YYEKEE (reference sequence). V gave up 1 base and J gave up 2 bases, with 8 bases separating them. The CDR3 totals 14 residues. The DNA for the CDR3 is TGTGCCAGCAGCTTGCGGGGCCTCACAGATACGCAGTATTTT. Protein: CASSLRGLTDTQYF.

The CDR3 DNA reads as TGTGCCAGCAGTGAAAAGGGGCGGGGGGTCTACAATGAGCAGTTCTTC. Translation gives CASSEKGRGVYNEQFF. The chain employs TRBV2 and TRBJ2-1, with 8 positions matching TRBD2. Per germline, CDR1 SNHLY and CDR2 FYNNEI. CDR3 length: 16 amino acids. Trimming at V came to 2 bases and at J to 3 bases, leaving 6 bases not matched to a gene.

This chain connects TRBV20-1 to TRBJ2-5; D is unresolved. Per germline, CDR1 DFQATT and CDR2 SNEGSKA (reference sequence). The V end lost 7 bases, the J end lost 1 base, and 13 bases lay between the germline ends. The CDR3 extends over 13 amino acids. CDR3 in DNA: TGCAGTGTTACCAAGGGATTCCAAGAGACCCAGTACTTC. Protein: CSVTKGFQETQYF.

The chain couples TRBV11-2 to TRBJ2-3, with 8 positions matching TRBD2. The germline V gene has CDR1 SGHAT and CDR2 FQNNGV. V lost 0 bases and J lost 2; bases outside the gene matches: 10. The CDR3 is 18 residues long. CDR3 sequence: CASSLEGWSGGYTDTQYF. The DNA of the CDR3 is TGTGCCAGCAGCTTAGAAGGGTGGAGCGGGGGATACACAGATACGCAGTATTTT.

J is TRBJ2-5 and V is TRBV20-1; TRBD2 aligns across 11 bases. The V gene's germline CDR1 is DFQATT and CDR2 SNEGSKA (reference sequence). This CDR3 contains 14 residues. With 5 bases clipped from V and 1 base from J, the junction kept 3 bases outside the gene matches. The CDR3 protein is CSAYLAGGQETQYF. The CDR3 DNA reads TGCAGTGCTTACCTAGCGGGGGGCCAAGAGACCCAGTACTTC.

At least ten counts were recorded for this clonotype. The CDR3 reads CSAGILAGGSYEQYF. The CDR3 DNA is TGCAGTGCTGGGATACTAGCGGGGGGCTCCTACGAGCAGTACTTC. The V and J genes are TRBV20-1 and TRBJ2-7, with 12 bases that match TRBD2. CDR1 is DFQATT and CDR2 is SNEGSKA in the germline V gene (reference sequence). The CDR3 has 15 amino acids. J gave up 0 bases and V 5 bases, and 5 bases lay outside the gene matches.

This clonotype appeared once. As DNA, the CDR3 is TGTGCCAGCAGTCAGGGACAGGGACTCTTCTATGGCTACACCTTC. Translating gives CASSQGQGLFYGYTF. The genes are TRBV12-3 or TRBV12-4 and TRBJ1-2, with 9 bases fitting TRBD1. After removal of 5 bases from V and 4 bases from J, the junction contained 8 bases not matched to a gene. CDR3 length equals 15 residues.

This clonotype has just a few counts. Germline and junction disagree at one end, which may indicate a read error. The chain is built from TRBV7-3 and TRBJ2-3; D perhaps matches TRBD2 (7 bases). Looked up from germline, CDR1 is SGHTA and CDR2 is FQGTGA. The CDR3 sequence is 13 residues long. The CDR3 spells CASSLESGGPNIF. The CDR3 DNA follows: TGTGCCAGCAGCTTAGAATCGGGGGGCCCCAATATATTT.

The gene calls are TRBV11-2 and TRBJ2-3, with TRBD1 identical over 12 bases. The CDR3 runs 15 residues. CDR1 and CDR2 from the germline V gene are SGHAT and FQNNGV. Trimming took 3 bases from V and 5 from J; bases not matched to a gene: 3. CDR3: CASSFGTGGEDTQYF. For the CDR3, the DNA is TGTGCCAGCAGCTTTGGGACAGGGGGCGAAGATACGCAGTATTTT.

This clonotype has more than one count but fewer than ten. The chain couples TRBV5-1 to TRBJ1-1; no reliable D call. Germline lookup yields CDR1 SGHRS and CDR2 YFSETQ. The CDR3 has 15 amino acids. Trimming cost V 4 bases and J 1 base, with 14 bases left between them. CDR3 sequence (DNA): TGCGCCAGCAGCCCGGCACAGACCCAGAACACTGAAGCTTTCTTT. It translates to CASSPAQTQNTEAFF.

The chain carries TRBV6-5 and TRBJ1-2, with D maybe TRBD1 (6 bases). This CDR3 has 13 amino acids. With 6 bases removed from V and 4 bases from J, the gap between germline ends came to 12 bases. The germline V gene has CDR1 MNHEY and CDR2 SVGAGI. The DNA for the CDR3 is TGTGCCAGCAGCTACAGGGTTAGCTATGGCTACACCTTC. This codes for CASSYRVSYGYTF.

This clonotype has more than one count but fewer than ten. V is TRBV7-8 and J is TRBJ2-7; the match to TRBD1 covers 9 bases. The CDR3 sequence is 14 residues long. CDR1 and CDR2 from the germline V gene are SGHVS and FQNEAQ. V dropped 5 bases and J dropped 1; count of bases not matched to a gene: 3. The DNA for the CDR3 is TGTGCCAGCAGCCTACAGGGGGCGTCCTACGAGCAGTACTTC. Protein product: CASSLQGASYEQYF.

The chain is built from TRBV2 and TRBJ2-2; 7 bases line up with TRBD1. CDR1 and CDR2 (germline): SNHLY, FYNNEI. V dropped 8 bases and J dropped 3; count of bases not matched to a gene: 6. The CDR3 runs 14 residues. The DNA of the CDR3 is TGTGCCAGCGTTCGGGACAGTTACACCGGGGAGCTGTTTTTT. This codes for CASVRDSYTGELFF.

This rearrangement joins TRBV6-5 to TRBJ2-3, with D perhaps TRBD1 (5 bases). Trimming removed 2 bases at V and 1 base at J, with 10 bases between. The CDR3 is made up of 15 amino acids. Germline CDR1 MNHEY, CDR2 SVGAGI. For the CDR3, the DNA is TGTGCCAGCAGTTACCGCGGCAGGGGCACAGATACGCAGTATTTT. Amino acids: CASSYRGRGTDTQYF.